Shown below are 10 T cell receptor beta chains from a single sample sequenced in a study of OX40 agonist ivuxolimab in advanced cancers. Using immunoSEQ multiplex PCR, the repertoire was profiled, and TCRdb retains in-frame clones only, with some absent. Here the sample spans about 91,000 clones, approximately 84% being singletons. The input for sequencing was CD4+ or CD8+ T cells sorted from blood, taken in a trial of the OX40 agonist ivuxolimab. The receptors shown here come from an adult with an advanced solid tumor such as melanoma, head and neck, liver or kidney cancer.

The chain links TRBV7-8 to TRBJ1-2; D gene ambiguous. The CDR3 runs to 15 residues. Germline-derived CDR1 and CDR2 are SGHVS and FQNEAQ. Trimming cost V 3 bases and J 3 bases, with 14 bases left between them. CDR3 sequence: CASSFSAESYYGYTF. The CDR3 DNA reads TGTGCCAGCAGCTTCTCGGCAGAATCCTACTATGGCTACACCTTC.

This clone was seen just once. V is TRBV10-2 and J is TRBJ1-1, with D unclear. Trimming took 2 bases from V and 11 from J, leaving 9 bases between them. Germline lookup yields CDR1 WSHSY and CDR2 SAAADI. The CDR3 length is 11 residues. Written as DNA, the CDR3 is TGCGCCAGCAGTGAGGAGGCACGGGCTTTCTTT. It yields the protein CASSEEARAFF.

The genes are TRBV29-1 and TRBJ1-2; 9 nucleotides match TRBD1. Trimming at V came to 6 bases and at J to 4 bases, leaving 9 bases not matched to a gene. The germline V gene encodes CDR1 SQVTM and CDR2 ANQGSEA. The CDR3 is 14 residues long. CDR3 bases: TGCAGCGTCGCCTCGGGGACAGGGTCCTATGGCTACACCTTC. This gives the protein CSVASGTGSYGYTF.

The genes are TRBV6-5 and TRBJ1-1; D uncertain. This CDR3 comprises 16 residues. Germline values: CDR1 MNHEY, CDR2 SVGAGI. Trimming took 0 bases from V and 0 from J, leaving 11 bases between them. The CDR3 sequence is CASSYSIGPMNTEAFF. Written as DNA, the CDR3 is TGTGCCAGCAGTTACTCGATAGGGCCCATGAACACTGAAGCTTTCTTT.

V is TRBV19 and J is TRBJ1-1; D possibly corresponds to TRBD1 (6 bases). The CDR3 is 14 residues long. From germline, CDR1 is LNHDA and CDR2 SQIVND (reference sequence). V was cut by 8 bases and J by 4 bases, with 17 bases left in between. CDR3 loop: CASCLQGLGTEAFF. CDR3 in DNA: TGTGCCAGTTGCCTACAGGGTCTTGGCACTGAAGCTTTCTTT.

This chain joins TRBV5-6 and TRBJ2-3; D is ambiguous. The V and J ends lost 1 base and 2 bases respectively, with 8 bases between them. The CDR3 length is 14 residues. Per germline, CDR1 SGHDT and CDR2 YYEEEE. In DNA, the CDR3 is TGTGCCAGCAGCTTGACCCACTACACAGATACGCAGTATTTT. Its translation: CASSLTHYTDTQYF.

The chain combines TRBV6-1 with TRBJ2-3, with D perhaps matching TRBD2 (5 bases). Germline CDR1 MNHNS, CDR2 SASEGT. The V end was cut by 2 bases, the J end by 0 bases, with 18 bases between. CDR3 length: 18 residues. The CDR3 reads CASSELTNAGISTDTQYF. Written as DNA, the CDR3 is TGTGCCAGCAGTGAATTAACGAACGCCGGGATAAGCACAGATACGCAGTATTTT.

The CDR3 spells CASRFTAMNTEAFF. The CDR3, as DNA: TGTGCCAGCAGGTTTACCGCAATGAACACTGAAGCTTTCTTT. The chain recombines TRBV6-5 with TRBJ1-1, with unresolved D. This CDR3 is built from 14 residues. Germline V CDR1 and CDR2: MNHEY, SVGAGI. Trimming took off 6 bases at V and 0 bases at J, with 11 bases between the two ends.

The V gene is TRBV10-3, the J gene TRBJ2-5, with TRBD2 as a possible D gene (6 bases). Trimming left V 0 bases short and J 5 bases short, with 19 bases between. Germline CDR1 ENHRY, CDR2 SYGVKD. This CDR3 has 17 residues. The DNA of the CDR3 is TGTGCCATCAGTGAGTCCGGCGCCGGAGGCGGGACGGAGACCCAGTACTTC. This sequence encodes CAISESGAGGGTETQYF.

The count of this clone is one. The chain links TRBV4-2 to TRBJ1-2; tentative D call: TRBD1 (6 bases). V dropped 1 base and J dropped 8 bases, with 11 bases sitting between them. From germline, CDR1 is LGHNA and CDR2 YNFKEQ. This CDR3 spans 13 amino acids. DNA of the CDR3: TGTGCCAGCAGCCAAGCACAGGGCGAGGGCTACACCTTC. It codes for CASSQAQGEGYTF.